This TCR beta chain was recorded in a study of T cell responses to AZD1222 COVID-19 vaccine. V was clipped by 0 bases and J by 0 bases, with 9 bases between them. CDR1 and CDR2 from the germline V gene are SGHTS and YDEGEE. The length of the CDR3 is 15 residues. The table came from immunoSEQ multiplex PCR; TCRdb's copy has only in-frame clones and leaves some out. The table has more than 120,000 clones, over 75% seen once; the top ten hold approximately 5.1%. The sequenced sample was peripheral blood, obtained 28 days after the second dose of the MenACWY control vaccine. The sequence was obtained from an adult who received the MenACWY meningococcal vaccine as a control. V and J are TRBV5-8 and TRBJ1-1; perhaps TRBD1 as D (6 bases). The CDR3 sequence is CASSLEGTLNTEAFF. The DNA of the CDR3 is TGTGCCAGCAGCTTGGAAGGGACATTGAACACTGAAGCTTTCTTT.